This T cell receptor (beta chain) comes out of a study of blood T cell repertoires in COVID-19. The V segment lost 3 bases and the J segment 6 bases; nucleotides outside the gene matches: 5. From germline, CDR1 is ENHRY and CDR2 SYGVKD. This CDR3 has 15 residues. TCRdb keeps only in-frame clones here, not all; method: immunoSEQ multiplex PCR. The sample lists almost 250,000 clones, roughly 88% occurring once. Source material: peripheral blood. V gene TRBV10-3 combines with J gene TRBJ1-2; 12 nucleotides match TRBD1. The receptor was isolated from a woman aged 80 or over with COVID-19, enrolled during active disease. The DNA of the CDR3 is TGTGCCATCAGTGAAGTTGGGACAGGGGGCGATGGCTACACCTTC. As protein: CAISEVGTGGDGYTF.